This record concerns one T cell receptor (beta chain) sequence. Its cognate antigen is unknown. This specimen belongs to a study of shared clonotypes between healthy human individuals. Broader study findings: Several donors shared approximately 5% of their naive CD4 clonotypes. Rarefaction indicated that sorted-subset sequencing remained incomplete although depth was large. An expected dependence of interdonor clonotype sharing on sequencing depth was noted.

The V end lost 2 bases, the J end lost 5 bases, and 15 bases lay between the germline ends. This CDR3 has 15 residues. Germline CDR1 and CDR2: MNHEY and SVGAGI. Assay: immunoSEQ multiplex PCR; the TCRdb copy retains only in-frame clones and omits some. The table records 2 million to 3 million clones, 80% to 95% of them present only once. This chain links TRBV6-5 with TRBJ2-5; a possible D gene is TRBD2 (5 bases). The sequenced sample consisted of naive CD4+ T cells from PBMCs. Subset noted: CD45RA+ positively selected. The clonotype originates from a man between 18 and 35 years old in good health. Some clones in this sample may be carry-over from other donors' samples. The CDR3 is CASSYGAASGETQYF. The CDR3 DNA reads TGTGCCAGCAGTTACGGAGCGGCCTCTGGCGAGACCCAGTACTTC.